This TCR beta chain is drawn from a study of beta chain features in type 1 diabetes. Findings and caveats of the study: Shortening that was moderate but significant affected the TCRB CDR3s of Type 1 diabetes patients in all four CD4+ subsets. Healthy donors had naive, central memory and Treg TCRB repertoires that appeared less similar than those seen among patients.

The single heparinised draw taken from each donor contained around 100 mL of blood on average. Sorting that relied on CD45RO/CCR7/CD25/CD127/CD95/CD27 yielded CD4+ naive, central memory, regulatory and stem cell-like memory cells. All of the isolated RNA was reverse transcribed, so expressed TCRB transcripts were sequenced. Assay used: immunoSEQ multiplex PCR; TCRdb lists only in-frame clones, some missing. The table lists approximately 250,000 clones, 13% to 15% of them singletons. A few counts support this clone. Its specificity is unknown. The specimen sequenced was naive CD4+ T cells from blood. The source is a woman between 40 and 55 years old in good health.

The CDR3 DNA follows: TGCAGCGCCACATCTCGGGGAACCGGTACGGACACCATATATTTT. Its protein is CSATSRGTGTDTIYF. This chain uses TRBV29-1 with TRBJ1-3; D is unresolved. The CDR3 is 15 residues long. V was trimmed by 7 bases and J by 8 bases, leaving 24 bases between them. CDR1 and CDR2 from the germline V gene are SQVTM and ANQGSEA.